Sequencing of this TCR beta chain was carried out in a study of breast tumors, draining lymph nodes, adjacent tissues. There are 15 residues in the CDR3. V was pared by 2 bases and J by 2 bases, with 6 bases of the junction left unmatched. Per germline, CDR1 SGHTA and CDR2 FQGNSA. Via MiXCR, TCRdb re-called the multiplex PCR reads, giving one row per CDR3 protein. The table lists 150,000 to 200,000 distinct CDR3 sequences, 30% to 40% of them singletons. Breast cancer patients provided tissue from their axillary draining lymph nodes. The chain combines TRBV7-2 with TRBJ2-7; TRBD1 matches at 7 bases. The source of this sequence is a female donor with breast cancer. Some clones in this sample may be carry-over from other donors' samples. Sequencing was performed on axillary lymph node tissue. CDR3: CASSLQGQKAYEQYF. The DNA of the CDR3 is TGTGCCAGCAGCTTACAGGGACAGAAAGCCTACGAGCAGTACTTC.